Below, 14 T cell receptor beta chains from the same sample are listed, as sequenced in a study of cytomegalovirus exposure and HLA in healthy donors. Primers: 60 Vbeta forward and 13 Jbeta reverse. Produced via immunoSEQ multiplex PCR; TCRdb's table is partial and in-frame only. The sample records some 40,000 clones, over 55% being singletons. Material for sequencing was PBMCs. The receptor source for this set is a man aged 55 to 70 in good health and CMV-seropositive.

The gene calls are TRBV28 and TRBJ1-2; D may be TRBD1 (5 bases). In germline, CDR1 is MDHEN, CDR2 SYDVKM. The CDR3 is 15 residues long. V lost 5 bases to trimming and J lost 3 bases, with 16 bases between them. The CDR3, as DNA: TGTGCCAGCAGTGGCTGGGGCGTAGTGGACTATGGCTACACCTTC. The encoded protein is CASSGWGVVDYGYTF.

The sample holds a few counts of this clone. The chain uses TRBV6-6 and TRBJ1-1, with D possibly being TRBD1 (6 bases). V lost 7 bases, J lost 7 bases, and 16 bases lay in between. The germline V gene encodes CDR1 MNHNY and CDR2 SVGAGI (reference sequence). The CDR3 covers 13 residues. The CDR3 bases are TGTGCCAGCACCCCCCTGGCAGGGGATGAAGCTTTCTTT. This codes for CASTPLAGDEAFF.

The genes are TRBV2 and TRBJ2-1, with 11 bases matching TRBD1. CDR3 length: 14 amino acids. Per germline, CDR1 SNHLY and CDR2 FYNNEI. After removal of 5 bases from V and 9 bases from J, the junction contained 6 bases not matched to a gene. CDR3 region: CASSRDRGLVEQFF. CDR3 coding DNA: TGTGCCAGCAGTAGGGACAGGGGGTTGGTTGAGCAGTTCTTC.

The rearrangement links TRBV5-1 to TRBJ2-7, with 7 bases lining up with TRBD1. CDR3 length: 14 amino acids. Germline-derived CDR1 and CDR2 are SGHRS and YFSETQ. Trimming at V came to 4 bases and at J to 0 bases, leaving 4 bases not matched to a gene. Written as DNA, the CDR3 is TGCGCCAGCAGCACGGGACAGAGCTCCTACGAGCAGTACTTC. It yields the protein CASSTGQSSYEQYF.

The CDR3 DNA is TGTGCCACCAGCAGAGATTTGACTCACAATGAGCAGTTCTTC. It specifies CATSRDLTHNEQFF. The chain carries TRBV15 and TRBJ2-1, with D uncertain. The germline V gene encodes CDR1 LNHNV and CDR2 YYDKDF (reference sequence). CDR3 size: 14 residues. V was trimmed by 0 bases and J by 5 bases, leaving 8 bases between them.

This chain joins TRBV6-5 and TRBJ2-5, with TRBD2 matching over 8 bases. The DNA end is more similar to TRBJ2-7, so the J call may be wrong. CDR1 and CDR2 from the germline V gene are MNHEY and SVGAGI. The CDR3 is 15 residues long. The CDR3 coding sequence is TGTGCCAGCGCGGCCCGGGGGGGAGGGGCCTACGAGCAGTACTTC. This sequence encodes CASAARGGGAYEQYF.

V gene TRBV4-2 combines with J gene TRBJ2-7, with 7 bases lining up with TRBD1. The ends lost 4 bases at V and 4 bases at J; junction bases unmatched: 10. The CDR3 spans 15 residues. Looked up from germline, CDR1 is LGHNA and CDR2 is YNFKEQ. The CDR3 DNA reads as TGTGCCAGCAGCCCTGACCCTAGGACAGGTTACGAGCAGTACTTC. Its protein is CASSPDPRTGYEQYF.

On this clone: The sample holds other DNA sequences that translate to the same CDR3. This rearrangement joins TRBV5-1 to TRBJ2-1; 13 nucleotides match TRBD2. The CDR3 loop spans 15 amino acids. Germline V gene lookup returns CDR1 SGHRS and CDR2 YFSETQ. With 0 bases clipped from V and 7 bases from J, the junction kept 1 base outside the gene matches. CDR3 bases: TGCGCCAGCAGCTTGGGACTAGCGGGGGGAAATGAGCAGTTCTTC. Translated: CASSLGLAGGNEQFF.

The chain combines TRBV6-5 with TRBJ2-5, with D tentatively TRBD1 (5 bases). CDR1 is MNHEY and CDR2 is SVGAGI in the germline V gene. CDR3 length equals 14 residues. The V end lost 2 bases, the J end lost 6 bases, and 13 bases lay between the germline ends. The CDR3 nucleotides read TGTGCCAGCAGTTACCAAGGCAGGGATCAGACCCAGTACTTC. Translating it yields CASSYQGRDQTQYF.

The chain combines TRBV7-9 with TRBJ2-1; 10 nucleotides line up with TRBD2. The CDR3 extends over 15 amino acids. CDR1 and CDR2 (germline): SEHNR, FQNEAQ (reference sequence). Trimming at V came to 2 bases and at J to 9 bases, leaving 7 bases not matched to a gene. CDR3 in DNA: TGTGCCAGCAGCTTAACCGGGACTAGCGTCGGTGAGCAGTTCTTC. Residues: CASSLTGTSVGEQFF.

This chain connects TRBV4-3 to TRBJ2-1; no reliable D call. Trimming removed 0 bases from V and 6 bases from J, with 6 bases in between. This CDR3 region has 13 residues. Germline CDR1 is LGHNA and CDR2 is YSLEER. The CDR3: CASSQDLPNEQFF. The CDR3 coding sequence is TGCGCCAGCAGCCAAGATCTACCCAATGAGCAGTTCTTC.

V and J are TRBV28 and TRBJ1-1; 7 nucleotides align to TRBD1. V was clipped by 5 bases and J by 1 base; unmatched bases: 4. Germline CDR1 and CDR2: MDHEN and SYDVKM. The CDR3 extends over 14 amino acids. The CDR3 sequence is CASSIAGGNTEAFF. CDR3 nucleotides: TGTGCCAGCAGTATTGCAGGGGGGAACACTGAAGCTTTCTTT.

The chain carries TRBV2 and TRBJ1-5; 7 bases are a match to TRBD1. V was clipped by 6 bases and J by 6 bases; unmatched bases: 8. The germline CDR1 and CDR2 sequences are SNHLY and FYNNEI. The CDR3 runs to 14 residues. The CDR3 nucleotides read TGTGCCAGCAGGCGGGACAGAGGGTCTCAGCCCCAGCATTTT. It codes for CASRRDRGSQPQHF.

This clone turned up a few times. J is TRBJ2-1 and V is TRBV6-1, with 8 bases identical to TRBD2. The CDR3 sequence is 11 residues long. Germline-derived CDR1 and CDR2 are MNHNS and SASEGT. Germline trimming cut 5 bases from V and 15 bases from J; bases unmatched to any gene: 6. CDR3 in DNA: TGTGCCAGCAGTCCGGGACTAGAGGCGTTCTTC. Encoded protein: CASSPGLEAFF.